The clone carrying this T cell receptor (beta chain) showed up many times. Its antigen is still unknown. Sequencing of 15-18 subjects in each run yielded over 170 million TCR-beta sequences. In TCRdb, the 5' RACE reads were re-called with MiXCR into one record per CDR3 protein. The repertoire has tens of thousands of distinct CDR3 sequences, about 5% of them found once; the top ten carry roughly 5%. These data originate in a study of neurological immune-mediated disorders. At the level of the study: Relapsing-remitting disease was seen in most of the 34 multiple sclerosis patients, and secondary progressive disease was seen in 3.

Findings and caveats of the study: Clinical and MRI features did not associate with the cluster found in multiple sclerosis patients.

This CDR3 has 16 amino acids. The germline CDR1 and CDR2 sequences are DFQATT and SNEGSKA (reference sequence). V lost 5 bases to trimming and J lost 2 bases, with 21 bases between them. V is TRBV20-1 and J is TRBJ2-5; weak D call: TRBD2 (7 bases). This receptor was taken from a human donor with multiple sclerosis. The donor label of this sample is uncertain. The sample comprised PBMCs. The CDR3 DNA is TGCAGTGCTTTAGGCTGGGGGGGGCGAAATCAAGAGACCCAGTACTTC. This codes for CSALGWGGRNQETQYF.